Listed here are 23 T cell receptor beta chains from one sample, sequenced in a study of graft-versus-host responses after intestinal transplantation. No cognate antigen is known for these TCRs. Using immunoSEQ multiplex PCR, the repertoire was profiled, and TCRdb retains in-frame clones only, with some absent. The table includes approximately 89,000 clones, 85% to 95% detected once. Source: unstimulated CD8+ T cells sorted from spleen or lymph node cells, taken before transplant. These receptors originate from a human donor who was the organ donor for an intestinal transplant.

The chain is built from TRBV13 and TRBJ1-5; the D is unclear. The CDR3 totals 12 residues. The ends were cut back, 5 bases at V and 6 bases at J, with 8 bases in the middle. Germline V CDR1 and CDR2: PRHDT, FYEKMQ (reference sequence). In DNA, the CDR3 is TGTGCCAGCAGCCTGGGGAGTCAGCCCCAGCATTTT. This gives the protein CASSLGSQPQHF.

The chain combines TRBV6-5 with TRBJ2-1, with D unclear. The ends were cut back, 5 bases at V and 15 bases at J, with 26 bases in the middle. The CDR3 consists of 15 residues. The germline gives CDR1 MNHEY, CDR2 SVGAGI. CDR3 protein: CASSKLENRPRFLFF. The DNA for the CDR3 is TGTGCCAGCAGTAAACTCGAAAACAGACCCCGCTTTCTGTTCTTC.

This chain uses TRBV18 with TRBJ2-1; possible D gene TRBD2, 5 bases. The CDR3 has 15 residues. With 0 bases removed from V and 0 bases from J, the gap between germline ends came to 6 bases. Germline-derived CDR1 and CDR2 are KGHSH and LQKENI. CDR3 sequence (DNA): TGTGCCAGCTCACCACCGGGGAGCTCCTACAATGAGCAGTTCTTC. Amino acids: CASSPPGSSYNEQFF.

This chain connects TRBV4-1 to TRBJ1-2; the D gene is possibly TRBD1 (6 bases). The CDR3 consists of 15 residues. V lost 1 base to trimming and J lost 3 bases, with 12 bases between them. Germline lookup yields CDR1 MGHRA and CDR2 YSYEKL. CDR3 nucleotides: TGCGCCAGCAGCCAAGTAGCAGGGGTGTACTATGGCTACACCTTC. The encoded protein is CASSQVAGVYYGYTF.

The chain carries TRBV4-3 and TRBJ2-7; TRBD1 is a possible D gene (6 bases). Trimming stripped 4 bases from V and 4 bases from J, with 14 bases between. In germline, CDR1 is LGHNA, CDR2 YSLEER. The CDR3 covers 14 residues. Written as DNA, the CDR3 is TGCGCCAGCAGCCCGACATCACAGGGATACGAGCAGTACTTC. Amino acid sequence: CASSPTSQGYEQYF.

The chain carries TRBV4-1 and TRBJ2-7; TRBD1 matches at 10 bases. The CDR3 covers 13 residues. Germline assignment: CDR1 MGHRA and CDR2 YSYEKL. Trimming removed 6 bases from V and 5 bases from J; junction bases left unmatched: 4. As DNA, the CDR3 is TGCGCCAGCAGGGGACAGGGGATGCACGAGCAGTACTTC. Translating it yields CASRGQGMHEQYF.

The V gene is TRBV5-5, the J gene TRBJ2-2; the D is unclear. The CDR3 runs to 14 residues. Germline values: CDR1 SGHKS, CDR2 YYEKEE (reference sequence). The V gene lost 0 bases and the J gene lost 5 bases, with 8 bases spanning the gap. The CDR3 protein is CASSLALFTGELFF. In DNA, the CDR3 is TGTGCCAGCAGCTTGGCCCTTTTTACCGGGGAGCTGTTTTTT.

The chain is built from TRBV7-6 and TRBJ2-1, with D unresolved. Germline loops: CDR1 SGHVS, CDR2 FNYEAQ. This CDR3 is built from 17 residues. V lost 4 bases, J lost 0 bases, and 16 bases lay in between. The CDR3 nucleotides read TGTGCCAGCAGCTACCGTGGCGCTAGTGGCTCCTACAATGAGCAGTTCTTC. It yields the protein CASSYRGASGSYNEQFF. Full variable domain (missing parts from reference TRBV7-6 and TRBJ2-1): GAGVSQSPRYKVTKRGQDVALRCDPISGHVSLYWYRQALGQGPEFLTYFNYEAQQDKSGLPNDRFSAERPEGSISTLTIQRTEQRDSAMYRCASSYRGASGSYNEQFFGPGTRLTVL.

The rearrangement links TRBV7-9 to TRBJ2-3; D is perhaps TRBD2 (6 bases). Germline V gene data show CDR1 as SEHNR and CDR2 as FQNEAQ (reference sequence). The CDR3 has 17 residues. V gave up 3 bases and J gave up 4 bases, with 20 bases separating them. The CDR3 DNA sequence: TGTGCCAGCAGCTTCTCAGGAGGGGAAGGATTATCAGATACGCAGTATTTT. It specifies CASSFSGGEGLSDTQYF.

Of note for this clone: Distinct nucleotide sequences in the sample also encode this CDR3. The rearrangement joins TRBV4-2 to TRBJ2-7; TRBD2 matches at 13 bases. J gave up 2 bases and V 3 bases, and 13 bases lay outside the gene matches. The CDR3 is 19 amino acids. Germline lookup yields CDR1 LGHNA and CDR2 YNFKEQ. CDR3 loop: CASSQLETSGRLLPYEQYF. The DNA of the CDR3 is TGTGCCAGCAGCCAGCTGGAGACTAGCGGGAGGTTACTCCCCTACGAGCAGTACTTC.

The rearrangement joins TRBV7-9 to TRBJ2-3; D is ambiguous. V gave up 1 base and J gave up 2 bases, with 16 bases separating them. The V gene's germline CDR1 is SEHNR and CDR2 FQNEAQ (reference sequence). This CDR3 region has 17 residues. The CDR3 coding sequence is TGTGCCAGCAGCTTAGGCGTGGCAGACTTTTCCACAGATACGCAGTATTTT. Translating it yields CASSLGVADFSTDTQYF. The full variable domain, its missing parts supplied by reference TRBV7-9 and TRBJ2-3, is DTGVSQNPRHKITKRGQNVTFRCDPISEHNRLYWYRQTLGQGPEFLTYFQNEAQLEKSRLLSDRFSAERPKGSFSTLEIQRTEQGDSAMYLCASSLGVADFSTDTQYFGPGTRLTVL.

The rearrangement links TRBV4-1 to TRBJ2-5; TRBD2 matches at 12 bases. The germline gives CDR1 MGHRA, CDR2 YSYEKL. The CDR3 length is 15 residues. Unmatched junction bases numbered 5, after V lost 4 bases and J lost 5 bases. CDR3 sequence (DNA): TGCGCCAGCAGCCCCCTAGCGGGGGGGCCGGAGACCCAGTACTTC. This gives the protein CASSPLAGGPETQYF.

The chain recombines TRBV7-3 with TRBJ1-5; no definite D call. V was cut by 3 bases and J by 5 bases, with 11 bases left in between. Germline assignment: CDR1 SGHTA and CDR2 FQGTGA. This CDR3 is 14 amino acids long. CDR3 nucleotide sequence: TGTGCCAGCAGCTTTAAACAGATCGATCAGCCCCAGCATTTT. It yields the protein CASSFKQIDQPQHF.

The CDR3 DNA sequence: TGCGCCAGCTGTCCGGGAGGGCCCCACGAGCAGTACTTC. Translating it yields CASCPGGPHEQYF. The chain combines TRBV10-1 with TRBJ2-7; TRBD2 matches 8 bases. The V gene end was trimmed by 8 bases and the J gene end by 5 bases; junction bases not matched to a gene: 8. Looked up from germline, CDR1 is WNHNN and CDR2 is SYGVQD (reference sequence). The CDR3 is 13 amino acids.

This chain connects TRBV6-4 to TRBJ2-1; TRBD2 matches at 9 bases. Germline-derived CDR1 and CDR2 are MRHNA and SNTAGT. The CDR3 length is 17 residues. V shed 3 bases, J shed 4 bases, and the junction held 10 bases outside the gene matches. CDR3 sequence (DNA): TGTGCCAGCAGTGAATCCAAGCGGGAGGCCCTGTACAATGAGCAGTTCTTC. Translating gives CASSESKREALYNEQFF.

On this clone: Other DNA sequences from this sample encode an identical CDR3 as well. The rearrangement joins TRBV27 to TRBJ1-5; the D is unclear. The CDR3 is 14 residues long. With 2 bases removed from V and 1 base from J, the gap between germline ends came to 6 bases. Germline V gives CDR1 MNHEY, CDR2 SMNVEV (reference sequence). In DNA form, the CDR3 reads TGTGCCAGCAGTTTAGGAGGGAGCAATCAGCCCCAGCATTTT. Encoded protein: CASSLGGSNQPQHF.

V is TRBV5-4 and J is TRBJ2-1, with a tentative D call TRBD1 (6 bases). Germline V CDR1 and CDR2: SGHNT, YYREEE (reference sequence). This CDR3 has 14 residues. V gave up 2 bases and J gave up 4 bases, with 10 bases separating them. CDR3 nucleotides: TGTGCCAGCAGCTTTGGGGGCCCGTACAATGAGCAGTTCTTC. Translating it yields CASSFGGPYNEQFF.

This clone is termed medium-sized. The genes are TRBV7-9 and TRBJ2-1, with TRBD2 matching over 9 bases. Germline loops: CDR1 SEHNR, CDR2 FQNEAQ (reference sequence). The junction had 11 bases not matched to a gene; V was cut back by 5 bases and J by 6 bases. The CDR3 has 16 residues. In DNA form, the CDR3 reads TGTGCCAGCAGCCCTCGGGGAGCGGGGGGAAGCAATGAGCAGTTCTTC. Residues: CASSPRGAGGSNEQFF.

The chain carries TRBV28 and TRBJ2-7; TRBD2 matches at 7 bases. This CDR3 spans 16 amino acids. Germline trimming cut 6 bases from V and 2 bases from J; bases unmatched to any gene: 13. The germline V gene encodes CDR1 MDHEN and CDR2 SYDVKM. DNA of the CDR3: TGTGCCAGCAGCCTCGGGGTAGCGGGCACCCCCTACGAGCAGTACTTC. Translation gives CASSLGVAGTPYEQYF.

The chain employs TRBV6-6 and TRBJ1-3, with a possible D match to TRBD1 (6 bases). CDR1 MNHNY and CDR2 SVGAGI come from the germline V gene (reference sequence). Deletions cut 1 base from V and 3 bases from J, with 13 bases between. This CDR3 region has 16 residues. CDR3 protein: CASSYFLGGSGNTIYF. CDR3 sequence (DNA): TGTGCCAGCAGTTACTTTTTAGGGGGAAGTGGAAACACCATATATTTT.

This clone was observed a single time. The chain employs TRBV12-5 and TRBJ1-6; 8 nucleotides match TRBD1. CDR1 is LGHNT, CDR2 FRNRAP, per germline. Losses at the gene ends were 4 bases for V and 7 bases for J; bases not matched to a gene: 6. The CDR3 consists of 15 residues. CDR3 sequence (DNA): TGTGCTAGTGGTTCTGGACAGGGCCTAAATTCACCCCTCCACTTT. This gives the protein CASGSGQGLNSPLHF.

J is TRBJ2-7 and V is TRBV23-1; no firm D call. TRBV23-1 is marked as an open reading frame, function uncertain. The CDR3 has 13 amino acids. V was cut by 6 bases and J by 7 bases, with 16 bases left in between. The CDR3 region is CASRTPAAGEQYF. The CDR3 coding sequence is TGCGCCAGCAGGACCCCGGCCGCCGGGGAGCAGTACTTC.

This clone was detected a few times. This chain links TRBV4-1 with TRBJ2-7; TRBD1 aligns across 7 bases. The germline gives CDR1 MGHRA, CDR2 YSYEKL. This CDR3 is built from 14 residues. The V gene end was trimmed by 5 bases and the J gene end by 0 bases; junction bases not matched to a gene: 4. CDR3 DNA: TGCGCCAGCAGCTCCCGGGACAGCTCCTACGAGCAGTACTTC. Protein product: CASSSRDSSYEQYF.